One sample yielded the 17 T cell receptor beta chains listed below, sequenced in a study of blood T cell repertoires in COVID-19. The assay was immunoSEQ multiplex PCR, and TCRdb's table has in-frame clones only and misses some. The sample shows about 350,000 clones, approximately 89% of them seen only once. The sequencing input was PBMCs or T cells enriched from blood (not recorded which). Receptors were obtained from a woman in her 30s who had recovered from COVID-19.

This chain connects TRBV7-9 to TRBJ2-1; 10 bases match TRBD2. Unmatched junction bases numbered 4, after V lost 2 bases and J lost 6 bases. This CDR3 contains 15 residues. Germline V gene sequence: CDR1 SEHNR, CDR2 FQNEAQ (reference sequence). DNA of the CDR3: TGTGCCAGCAGCTTACTAGCGGGAGAAGGCAATGAGCAGTTCTTC. This sequence encodes CASSLLAGEGNEQFF.

The CDR3 coding sequence is TGTGCCAGCAGCCCAAACGCCAATACAGGGGGCGGCTATGGCTACACCTTC. Amino acids: CASSPNANTGGGYGYTF. This chain links TRBV7-2 with TRBJ1-2, with 9 nucleotides matching TRBD1. The trim removed 5 bases at V and 4 bases at J, leaving 14 bases unmatched. There are 17 residues in the CDR3. The germline gives CDR1 SGHTA, CDR2 FQGNSA.

The chain has TRBV5-1 and TRBJ1-6, with D hard to call. The CDR3 totals 12 residues. Germline V gene lookup returns CDR1 SGHRS and CDR2 YFSETQ. V was shortened by 2 bases and J by 7 bases, with 4 bases between the two germline ends. The CDR3 sequence: CASSFLNSPLHF. CDR3 sequence (DNA): TGCGCCAGCAGCTTTTTAAATTCACCCCTCCACTTT.

In DNA form, the CDR3 reads TGTGCCAGCAGCCGGGAAGCGGGGGGGCATACAGATACGCAGTATTTT. This sequence encodes CASSREAGGHTDTQYF. The rearrangement uses TRBV3-1 (or the pseudogene TRBV3-2) and TRBJ2-3; 10 bases line up with TRBD2. Germline V gives CDR1 LGHDT, CDR2 YNNKEL (reference sequence). This CDR3 comprises 16 residues. V trimming: 4 bases; J trimming: 3 bases; junction bases outside the gene matches: 7.

The rearrangement links TRBV11-3 to TRBJ2-5; 11 nucleotides line up with TRBD2. CDR1 is SGHNT and CDR2 is YENEEA in the germline V gene. This CDR3 is 15 amino acids long. The ends lost 3 bases at V and 7 bases at J; junction bases unmatched: 7. The CDR3 sequence is CASSLLAGGRGTQYF. The CDR3 nucleotides read TGTGCCAGCAGCTTGTTAGCGGGGGGGCGGGGGACCCAGTACTTC.

This clone was observed a handful of times. The chain combines TRBV2 with TRBJ1-2; D not certain. Trimming stripped 6 bases from V and 5 bases from J, with 13 bases between. This CDR3 spans 13 amino acids. Germline assignment: CDR1 SNHLY and CDR2 FYNNEI. The CDR3 sequence: CASSYDRGYGYTF. In nucleotides, the CDR3 is TGTGCCAGCAGCTATGACCGGGGTTATGGCTACACCTTC.

This chain connects TRBV7-3 to TRBJ2-1; no firm D call. V lost 4 bases, J lost 4 bases, and 14 bases lay in between. Germline values: CDR1 SGHTA, CDR2 FQGTGA. CDR3 length equals 15 residues. CDR3 nucleotides: TGTGCCAGCAGCTCTACCCCCGCCCTATACAATGAGCAGTTCTTC. Translating it yields CASSSTPALYNEQFF.

J is TRBJ2-1 and V is TRBV6-5, with D tentatively TRBD1 (6 bases). CDR1 and CDR2 from the germline V gene are MNHEY and SVGAGI. The V and J ends lost 3 bases and 7 bases respectively, with 10 bases between them. This CDR3 comprises 13 residues. CDR3 nucleotide sequence: TGTGCCAGCAGTTATGGGGGCTGGAATGAGCAGTTCTTC. Residues: CASSYGGWNEQFF.

The chain employs TRBV19 and TRBJ1-2; 9 bases fit TRBD1. The J segment lost 3 bases and the V segment lost 9 bases, leaving 5 bases of the junction unmatched. This CDR3 spans 13 amino acids. CDR1 is LNHDA and CDR2 is SQIVND in the germline V gene (reference sequence). CDR3 sequence reads: CASHRGQYYGYTF. The DNA of the CDR3 is TGTGCCAGCCACAGGGGGCAGTACTATGGCTACACCTTC.

The DNA of the CDR3 is TGCAGCGTTGGGGGGCGGGCTATAGATACGCAGTATTTT. Its protein is CSVGGRAIDTQYF. This chain connects TRBV29-1 to TRBJ2-3; D might be TRBD1 (6 bases). Germline V gives CDR1 SQVTM, CDR2 ANQGSEA. V lost 4 bases and J lost 5, with 13 bases in between. CDR3 length: 13 amino acids.

The rearrangement uses TRBV7-6 and TRBJ1-6, with D unresolved. The CDR3 runs to 13 residues. Germline V gives CDR1 SGHVS, CDR2 FNYEAQ. V was trimmed by 1 base and J by 7 bases, leaving 5 bases between them. CDR3 sequence: CASSLGGNSPLHF. CDR3 in DNA: TGTGCCAGCAGCTTAGGAGGGAATTCACCCCTCCACTTT.

On this clone: Just one base apart from a much larger clone, this may be a read error. In the same sample, other DNA sequences code for this CDR3. The chain links TRBV5-8 to TRBJ2-2; 8 nucleotides match TRBD1. The ends lost 6 bases at V and 7 bases at J; junction bases unmatched: 17. The CDR3 totals 17 residues. In germline, CDR1 is SGHTS, CDR2 YDEGEE. As DNA, the CDR3 is TGTGCCAGCACCCATCGTACCCAGGGGGCCTTCGGCGGGGAGCTGTTTTTT. Translating it yields CASTHRTQGAFGGELFF. The full variable domain, with the rest looked up from reference TRBV5-8 and TRBJ2-2, is EAGVTQSPTHLIKTRGQQATLRCSPISGHTSVYWYQQALGLGLQFLLWYDEGEERNRGNFPPRFSGRQFPNYSSELNVNALELEDSALYLCASTHRTQGAFGGELFFGEGSRLTVL.

The chain links TRBV29-1 to TRBJ1-5; D gene unclear. The germline gives CDR1 SQVTM, CDR2 ANQGSEA. The V end lost 5 bases, the J end lost 2 bases, and 7 bases lay between the germline ends. The CDR3 consists of 12 residues. This CDR3 reads CSVRYGNQPQHF. In nucleotides, the CDR3 is TGCAGCGTTCGGTACGGCAATCAGCCCCAGCATTTT.

The rearrangement uses TRBV18 and TRBJ2-7; D not certain. Germline CDR1 is KGHSH and CDR2 is LQKENI. Trimming removed 8 bases at V and 0 bases at J, with 11 bases between. This CDR3 region has 13 residues. The CDR3 nucleotides are TGTGCCAGCCGAACATTTGGCTCCTACGAGCAGTACTTC. Its protein product is CASRTFGSYEQYF.

V gene TRBV6-5 combines with J gene TRBJ2-2; 8 bases line up with TRBD1. The CDR3 sequence is 15 residues long. V lost 5 bases, J lost 3 bases, and 5 bases stayed unmatched. Germline V lookup: CDR1 MNHEY, CDR2 SVGAGI. CDR3 sequence reads: CASSIGQGDTGELFF. The DNA for the CDR3 is TGTGCCAGCAGTATCGGACAGGGCGACACCGGGGAGCTGTTTTTT.

This rearrangement joins TRBV2 to TRBJ1-5; the D is unclear. Trimming took 8 bases from V and 5 from J, leaving 10 bases between them. The CDR3 is 12 amino acids. CDR1 is SNHLY and CDR2 is FYNNEI in the germline V gene. The CDR3 region is CASRALDQPQHF. The CDR3 region has the DNA TGTGCCAGCCGAGCTTTGGATCAGCCCCAGCATTTT.

The chain carries TRBV5-1 and TRBJ1-2, with 10 positions matching TRBD1. This CDR3 comprises 15 residues. Trimming cost V 2 bases and J 5 bases; bases outside gene matches: 6. CDR1 is SGHRS and CDR2 is YFSETQ in the germline V gene. CDR3 sequence: CASSFPGQGEYGYTF. CDR3 bases: TGCGCCAGCAGCTTCCCCGGACAGGGGGAATATGGCTACACCTTC.